This T cell receptor beta chain was documented in a study of shared clonotypes between healthy human individuals. Study context: For every donor, three CD4 naive, three CD4 memory, two CD8 naive and one CD8 memory plates were used.

The method was immunoSEQ multiplex PCR; TCRdb's version includes in-frame clones alone and lacks a portion of them. The sample includes 2,500,000 or so clones, around 93% of them seen just once. The CDR3 covers 15 residues. Germline V gene lookup returns CDR1 MDHEN and CDR2 SYDVKM. V was trimmed by 5 bases and J by 8 bases, leaving 21 bases between them. This sequence originates from a young man in good health. Some clones in this sample may be carry-over from other donors' samples. The chain combines TRBV28 with TRBJ1-2; D might be TRBD1 (5 bases). The sequencing input was naive CD4+ T cells from PBMCs. Subset defined: CD45RA+ positively selected. The DNA for the CDR3 is TGTGCCAGCAGTGCAGTTTATCGATTGGGGGAAGGCTACACCTTC. Translation: CASSAVYRLGEGYTF.